Detailed here is one TCR beta chain. In the original analysis: The assay estimated nucleated cells by amplifying reference gene primers. The table came from immunoSEQ multiplex PCR; TCRdb's copy has only in-frame clones and leaves some out. V and J calls plus clone size are reproduced from that table; the DNA served to infer D and trimming. The sample has tens of thousands of clones; 85% to 90% are singletons. This sample is drawn from a study of blood T cell repertoires in COVID-19. The overall study: The United States, Italy and Spain supplied acute and convalescent COVID-19 samples. PBMCs, B-cell-depleted T cells, or T cells provided the cDNA or gDNA that made up the material.

There are 15 residues in the CDR3. Trimming removed 1 base from V and 0 bases from J, with 7 bases in between. Looked up from germline, CDR1 is SGHNT and CDR2 is YYREEE (reference sequence). This TCR was sampled from a woman aged 80 or older with active COVID-19. Sequencing was performed on peripheral blood. The chain joins TRBV5-4 to TRBJ1-4; D gene uncertain. The CDR3 DNA follows: TGTGCCAGCAGCTTGACCGGGGCAACTAATGAAAAACTGTTTTTT. Its protein is CASSLTGATNEKLFF.